Listed below are T cell receptor beta chains from one sample, sequenced in a study of CD8 T cells in Susac syndrome. TCRdb redid the calling of the immunoSEQ multiplex PCR reads with MiXCR, one entry per CDR3 protein. The sample lists roughly 120,000 distinct CDR3 sequences, roughly 94% seen once, with approximately 0.12% in the top ten. The sample was CD4+ T cells from PBMCs. All receptors derive from a human donor with multiple sclerosis. Each CDR3 is given with its conserved first and last residue. The D gene is left open where the match is weak. Clone size is not always given. Where it is, it says once, few, many or a class for expanded clones.

j_call: TRBJ2-3; d_call: NA; clone_size: NA; v_call: TRBV4-3; cdr3_nt: TGCGCCAGCAGCCAAGCCACAGATACGCAGTATTTT; cdr3_aa: CASSQATDTQYF
j_call: TRBJ2-1; d_call: NA; clone_size: NA; v_call: TRBV30; cdr3_nt: TGTGCCTGGAGTGTATGGTCGGGGATCAATGAGCAGTTCTTC; cdr3_aa: CAWSVWSGINEQFF
j_call: TRBJ2-6; d_call: NA; clone_size: NA; v_call: TRBV19; cdr3_nt: TGTGCCAGTAACAAGTTTGGGGGAGGTGACTGGAACTCTGGGGCCAACGTCCTGACTTTC; cdr3_aa: CASNKFGGGDWNSGANVLTF
j_call: TRBJ2-4; d_call: TRBD2; clone_size: NA; v_call: TRBV20-1; cdr3_nt: TGCAGTGCCCTTTCCGGACTAGCGGGTGGAGCCAAAAACATTCAGTACTTC; cdr3_aa: CSALSGLAGGAKNIQYF
j_call: TRBJ2-5; d_call: NA; clone_size: NA; v_call: TRBV29-1; cdr3_nt: TGCAGCGCGACTCTGACGGGGTGGGAGACCCAGTACTTC; cdr3_aa: CSATLTGWETQYF
j_call: TRBJ1-2; d_call: TRBD1; clone_size: NA; v_call: TRBV7-9; cdr3_nt: TGTGCCAGCAGCTTAGAGAGACAGGGGAACTATGGCTACACCTTC; cdr3_aa: CASSLERQGNYGYTF
j_call: TRBJ2-7; d_call: NA; clone_size: NA; v_call: TRBV3-1; cdr3_nt: TGTGCCAGCAGCCCTGGTTGGGAAATCCGCTACGAGCAGTACTTC; cdr3_aa: CASSPGWEIRYEQYF
j_call: TRBJ2-7; d_call: TRBD1; clone_size: NA; v_call: TRBV5-4; cdr3_nt: TGTGCCAGCAGCATCGGGACAGACTACGAGCAGTACTTC; cdr3_aa: CASSIGTDYEQYF
j_call: TRBJ1-2; d_call: TRBD1; clone_size: NA; v_call: TRBV6-5; cdr3_nt: TGTGCCAGCATTCCGGCAGGGGGAGGCTACACCTTC; cdr3_aa: CASIPAGGGYTF
j_call: TRBJ1-5; d_call: NA; clone_size: once; v_call: TRBV6-5; cdr3_nt: TGTGCCAGCAGTTACACGAAAGAGCAGCCCCAGCATTTT; cdr3_aa: CASSYTKEQPQHF
j_call: TRBJ1-5; d_call: NA; clone_size: once; v_call: TRBV24-1; cdr3_nt: TGTGCCACCAGTGGCAGCAGCAATCAGCCCCAGCATTTT; cdr3_aa: CATSGSSNQPQHF
j_call: TRBJ2-7; d_call: NA; clone_size: NA; v_call: TRBV18; cdr3_nt: TGTGCCAGCTCACCATACAGGCTGGGGGTAGACCACTACGAGCAGTACTTC; cdr3_aa: CASSPYRLGVDHYEQYF
j_call: TRBJ2-7; d_call: TRBD1; clone_size: NA; v_call: TRBV30; cdr3_nt: TGTGCCTGGATACAACCGGGACAGGCCTCCTACGAGCAGTACTTC; cdr3_aa: CAWIQPGQASYEQYF
j_call: TRBJ2-1; d_call: NA; clone_size: NA; v_call: TRBV7-9; cdr3_nt: TGTGCCAGCAGCTTCGGGACAACCTACAATGAGCAGTTCTTC; cdr3_aa: CASSFGTTYNEQFF
j_call: TRBJ1-5; d_call: NA; clone_size: NA; v_call: TRBV12-3/TRBV12-4; cdr3_nt: TGTGCCAGCAGTTTATCGTGGCAGGATAGCAATCAGCCCCAGCATTTT; cdr3_aa: CASSLSWQDSNQPQHF
j_call: TRBJ2-1; d_call: TRBD1; clone_size: NA; v_call: TRBV6-2/TRBV6-3; cdr3_nt: TGTGCCAGCAGTCCGGGCAGGGGGAGAACTAACAATGAGCAGTTCTTC; cdr3_aa: CASSPGRGRTNNEQFF
j_call: TRBJ2-7; d_call: NA; clone_size: NA; v_call: TRBV5-1; cdr3_nt: TGCGCCAGCAGCTTGGCCTACCGAAACAGCGAGCAGTACTTC; cdr3_aa: CASSLAYRNSEQYF
j_call: TRBJ2-7; d_call: NA; clone_size: NA; v_call: TRBV5-1; cdr3_nt: TGCGCCAGCAGCGTCAACAGGGACTACGAGCAGTACTTC; cdr3_aa: CASSVNRDYEQYF
j_call: TRBJ2-3; d_call: NA; clone_size: NA; v_call: TRBV5-1; cdr3_nt: TGCGCCAGCAGCTTCCGGCAGTTGGAGGCCCCAGATACGCAGTATTTT; cdr3_aa: CASSFRQLEAPDTQYF
j_call: TRBJ1-1; d_call: NA; clone_size: NA; v_call: TRBV20-1; cdr3_nt: TGCAGTGCTAGGTGGTCAGCCTTCATAAGGAACACTGAAGCTTTCTTT; cdr3_aa: CSARWSAFIRNTEAFF
j_call: TRBJ2-3; d_call: NA; clone_size: NA; v_call: TRBV18; cdr3_nt: TGTGCCAGCTCACCGATTCCCAGGACAGATACGCAGTATTTT; cdr3_aa: CASSPIPRTDTQYF
j_call: TRBJ2-1; d_call: TRBD1; clone_size: NA; v_call: TRBV19; cdr3_nt: TGTGCCAGTAGAGGGACAGGGGAGCAAAATGAGCAGTTCTTC; cdr3_aa: CASRGTGEQNEQFF
j_call: TRBJ2-3; d_call: NA; clone_size: NA; v_call: TRBV3-1; cdr3_nt: TGTGCCAGCAGCCAATCCAGGGCAGATACGCAGTATTTT; cdr3_aa: CASSQSRADTQYF
j_call: TRBJ2-5; d_call: TRBD2; clone_size: once; v_call: TRBV20-1; cdr3_nt: TGCAGTGCTATCCTAGCGGGAGGGCCGGGGGAGACCCAGTACTTC; cdr3_aa: CSAILAGGPGETQYF
j_call: TRBJ1-2; d_call: NA; clone_size: NA; v_call: TRBV3-1; cdr3_nt: TGTGCCAGCAGCCAAGAGGTCGGGGGGGCGGGCTACACCTTC; cdr3_aa: CASSQEVGGAGYTF
j_call: TRBJ1-1; d_call: NA; clone_size: NA; v_call: TRBV30; cdr3_nt: TGTGCCTGGACAGTCTCAACCCCCTCTTCTGAAGCTTTCTTT; cdr3_aa: CAWTVSTPSSEAFF
j_call: TRBJ1-6; d_call: NA; clone_size: NA; v_call: TRBV6-5; cdr3_nt: TGTGCCAGCAGTTACTCCCATGGGGCAGGGGCTAATTCACCCCTCCACTTT; cdr3_aa: CASSYSHGAGANSPLHF
j_call: TRBJ2-5; d_call: NA; clone_size: once; v_call: TRBV5-4; cdr3_nt: TGTGCCAGCAGACCCGGGGCGAGTGGGGGGAGAGAAGAGACCCAGTACTTC; cdr3_aa: CASRPGASGGREETQYF
j_call: TRBJ2-1; d_call: TRBD2; clone_size: NA; v_call: TRBV6-7; cdr3_nt: TGTGCCAGCAGTTACTCGAAGCGGGAGCCATACAATGAGCAGTTCTTC; cdr3_aa: CASSYSKREPYNEQFF
j_call: TRBJ2-7; d_call: TRBD2; clone_size: NA; v_call: TRBV7-8; cdr3_nt: TGTGCCAGCGGACCGGGACTAGCAAGCGAGCAGTACTTC; cdr3_aa: CASGPGLASEQYF
j_call: TRBJ2-2; d_call: TRBD1; clone_size: NA; v_call: TRBV5-1; cdr3_nt: TGCGCCAGCGGGGGACAGTCCACCGGGGAGCTGTTTTTT; cdr3_aa: CASGGQSTGELFF
j_call: TRBJ2-7; d_call: NA; clone_size: NA; v_call: TRBV7-9; cdr3_nt: TGTGCCAGCAGCTCCCACTACGAGCAGTACTTC; cdr3_aa: CASSSHYEQYF
j_call: TRBJ1-3; d_call: NA; clone_size: NA; v_call: TRBV30; cdr3_nt: TGTGCCTGGAGTCCCGACAGTTCTGGAAACACCATATATTTT; cdr3_aa: CAWSPDSSGNTIYF
j_call: TRBJ2-5; d_call: NA; clone_size: few; v_call: TRBV6-6; cdr3_nt: TGTGCCAGCAGTTACCGCCCAGGGAAAGAGACCCAGTACTTC; cdr3_aa: CASSYRPGKETQYF
j_call: TRBJ2-6; d_call: TRBD1; clone_size: NA; v_call: TRBV7-9; cdr3_nt: TGTGCCAGCAGCTTACGCGACAGGGGGCCCAACTCTGGGGCCAACGTCCTGACTTTC; cdr3_aa: CASSLRDRGPNSGANVLTF
j_call: TRBJ1-2; d_call: NA; clone_size: NA; v_call: TRBV6-4; cdr3_nt: TGTGCCAGCAGTGACTCGCAAGGCTATGGCTACACCTTC; cdr3_aa: CASSDSQGYGYTF
j_call: TRBJ2-5; d_call: NA; clone_size: NA; v_call: TRBV3-1; cdr3_nt: TGTGCCAGCAGCCAAGATCTTAGACCGAGGGAAGAGACCCAGTACTTC; cdr3_aa: CASSQDLRPREETQYF
j_call: TRBJ1-1; d_call: NA; clone_size: NA; v_call: TRBV7-3; cdr3_nt: TGTGCCAGCAGCCCCGGGGGGACTGGGACTGAAGCTTTCTTT; cdr3_aa: CASSPGGTGTEAFF
j_call: TRBJ2-1; d_call: TRBD2; clone_size: NA; v_call: TRBV4-2; cdr3_nt: TGTGCCAGCAGCCAAGAATCCGGGAGGGTCCACAATGAGCAGTTCTTC; cdr3_aa: CASSQESGRVHNEQFF
j_call: TRBJ2-2; d_call: NA; clone_size: NA; v_call: TRBV28; cdr3_nt: TGTGCCAGCAGTTCCTATCGTACCGGGGAGCTGTTTTTT; cdr3_aa: CASSSYRTGELFF
j_call: TRBJ1-5; d_call: NA; clone_size: NA; v_call: TRBV28; cdr3_nt: TGTGCCAGCAGTTTGGGGCCTAGCAATCAGCCCCAGCATTTT; cdr3_aa: CASSLGPSNQPQHF
j_call: TRBJ1-1; d_call: TRBD1; clone_size: NA; v_call: TRBV27; cdr3_nt: TGTGCCAGCAGATACAGGGGGCGCAACACTGAAGCTTTCTTT; cdr3_aa: CASRYRGRNTEAFF
j_call: TRBJ1-5; d_call: NA; clone_size: once; v_call: TRBV3-1; cdr3_nt: TGTGCCAGCAGCCAAGAGGTCAATCAGCCCCAGCATTTT; cdr3_aa: CASSQEVNQPQHF
j_call: TRBJ1-1; d_call: NA; clone_size: NA; v_call: TRBV7-6; cdr3_nt: TGTGCCAGCAGCCCCGGGACGGGGACGAATGCTGAAGCTTTCTTT; cdr3_aa: CASSPGTGTNAEAFF
j_call: TRBJ2-2; d_call: NA; clone_size: NA; v_call: TRBV12-3/TRBV12-4; cdr3_nt: TGTGCCAGCACCGTGCATACAAGGCTCAACACCGGGGAGCTGTTTTTT; cdr3_aa: CASTVHTRLNTGELFF
j_call: TRBJ1-3; d_call: NA; clone_size: NA; v_call: TRBV20-1; cdr3_nt: TGCAGTGCTTCCATTTCCCCCGTTGGAAACACCATATATTTT; cdr3_aa: CSASISPVGNTIYF
j_call: TRBJ2-1; d_call: NA; clone_size: once; v_call: TRBV30; cdr3_nt: TGTGCCTGGAGTGTACGGGGTCGGGGGAGACTTTCCTACAATGAGCAGTTCTTC; cdr3_aa: CAWSVRGRGRLSYNEQFF
j_call: TRBJ1-2; d_call: NA; clone_size: NA; v_call: TRBV29-1; cdr3_nt: TGCAGCGTTGGCGAAGGCCCCCTCTATGGCTACACCTTC; cdr3_aa: CSVGEGPLYGYTF
j_call: TRBJ2-5; d_call: TRBD2; clone_size: NA; v_call: TRBV5-1; cdr3_nt: TGCGCCAGCAGCAGGCAGGGACTAGCGGAACAAGAGACCCAGTACTTC; cdr3_aa: CASSRQGLAEQETQYF
j_call: TRBJ2-3; d_call: NA; clone_size: NA; v_call: TRBV4-3; cdr3_nt: TGCGCCAGCAGCCAAGATGAAAGAACTACAGATACGCAGTATTTT; cdr3_aa: CASSQDERTTDTQYF